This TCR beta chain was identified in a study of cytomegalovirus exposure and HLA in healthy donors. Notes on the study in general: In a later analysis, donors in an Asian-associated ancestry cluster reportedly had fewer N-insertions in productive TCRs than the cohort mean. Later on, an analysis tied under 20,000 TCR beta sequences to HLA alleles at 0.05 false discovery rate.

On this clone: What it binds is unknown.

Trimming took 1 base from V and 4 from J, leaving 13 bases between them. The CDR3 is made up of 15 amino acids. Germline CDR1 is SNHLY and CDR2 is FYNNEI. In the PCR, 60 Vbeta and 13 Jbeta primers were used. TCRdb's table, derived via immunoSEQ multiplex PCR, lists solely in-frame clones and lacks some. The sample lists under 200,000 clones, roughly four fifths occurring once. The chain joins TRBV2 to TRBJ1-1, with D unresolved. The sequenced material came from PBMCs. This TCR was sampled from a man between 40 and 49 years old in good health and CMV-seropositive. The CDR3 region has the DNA TGTGCCAGCAGTGAAGGCGGAATAGACGGCACTGAAGCTTTCTTT. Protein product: CASSEGGIDGTEAFF.